The 8 T cell receptor beta chains below come from one sample, sequenced in a study of T cell responses to AZD1222 COVID-19 vaccine. Assay used: immunoSEQ multiplex PCR; TCRdb lists only in-frame clones, some missing. This repertoire shows some 110,000 clones, approximately 85% found once; its top ten account for about 4.4%. Here the sequenced sample was peripheral blood, taken 28 days after the second AZD1222 dose. The receptors shown here come from an adult who received the AZD1222 COVID-19 vaccine.

The V and J genes are TRBV19 and TRBJ2-2; TRBD1 aligns across 7 bases. The CDR3 is 14 residues long. V shed 9 bases and J 0 bases; nucleotides not matched to a gene: 4. CDR1 is LNHDA, CDR2 SQIVND, per germline (reference sequence). The DNA for the CDR3 is TGTGCCAGCCTCGACAGGGCGAACACCGGGGAGCTGTTTTTT. Its protein product is CASLDRANTGELFF.

The chain is built from TRBV6-2 or TRBV6-3 and TRBJ2-7; perhaps TRBD2 as D (5 bases). V lost 5 bases, J lost 2 bases, and 16 bases lay in between. This CDR3 region has 15 residues. CDR1 MNHEY and CDR2 SVGEGT come from the germline V gene. Here the CDR3 reads CASSPRTGSPYEQYF. DNA of the CDR3: TGTGCCAGCAGTCCCCGGACGGGATCCCCCTACGAGCAGTACTTC.

The chain combines TRBV10-3 with TRBJ2-2; D may be TRBD1 (5 bases). CDR1 is ENHRY and CDR2 is SYGVKD in the germline V gene. The CDR3 has 15 residues. Trimming shortened V by 3 bases and J by 4 bases, and 12 bases separated the two germline ends. CDR3 in DNA: TGTGCCATCAGTGAAGGGGATTTAAGCACCGGGGAGCTGTTTTTT. Translation gives CAISEGDLSTGELFF.

The J gene is TRBJ2-1, the V gene TRBV5-1; 8 bases fit TRBD1. Germline V gives CDR1 SGHRS, CDR2 YFSETQ. V lost 3 bases and J lost 6; bases outside the gene matches: 8. There are 15 residues in the CDR3. Here the CDR3 reads CASSSKGQGGNEQFF. The CDR3 nucleotides read TGCGCCAGCAGCTCCAAAGGACAGGGAGGCAATGAGCAGTTCTTC.

The chain joins TRBV5-5 to TRBJ1-2, with 8 bases identical to TRBD1. CDR1 is SGHKS and CDR2 is YYEKEE in the germline V gene (reference sequence). J was trimmed by 0 bases and V by 4 bases; bases with no gene match: 5. The CDR3 length is 15 residues. CDR3 coding DNA: TGTGCCAGCAGCCAGCAACAGGGGGCTAACTATGGCTACACCTTC. Translating it yields CASSQQQGANYGYTF.

The rearrangement uses TRBV5-4 and TRBJ1-3; tentative D call: TRBD1 (5 bases). V was shortened by 10 bases and J by 2 bases, with 22 bases between the two germline ends. Germline V lookup: CDR1 SGHNT, CDR2 YYREEE (reference sequence). This CDR3 has 16 amino acids. The CDR3 loop reads CACSDEKGITGNTIYF. CDR3 bases: TGTGCCTGCTCTGATGAGAAGGGGATAACTGGAAACACCATATATTTT.

The rearrangement joins TRBV6-1 to TRBJ1-5; D is uncertain. V was pared by 3 bases and J by 6 bases, with 12 bases between. The V gene's germline CDR1 is MNHNS and CDR2 SASEGT. This CDR3 has 14 amino acids. The CDR3: CASSEGPWGQPQHF. DNA of the CDR3: TGTGCCAGCAGTGAGGGCCCGTGGGGTCAGCCCCAGCATTTT.

The CDR3 loop reads CASSILAEGGGELFF. The CDR3 DNA reads TGTGCCAGTAGTATATTGGCTGAGGGGGGCGGGGAGCTGTTTTTT. J is TRBJ2-2 and V is TRBV19; D is perhaps TRBD1 or TRBD2 (6 bases each). CDR3 length: 15 residues. CDR1 is LNHDA and CDR2 is SQIVND in the germline V gene (reference sequence). V lost 2 bases, J lost 7 bases, and 14 bases lay in between.